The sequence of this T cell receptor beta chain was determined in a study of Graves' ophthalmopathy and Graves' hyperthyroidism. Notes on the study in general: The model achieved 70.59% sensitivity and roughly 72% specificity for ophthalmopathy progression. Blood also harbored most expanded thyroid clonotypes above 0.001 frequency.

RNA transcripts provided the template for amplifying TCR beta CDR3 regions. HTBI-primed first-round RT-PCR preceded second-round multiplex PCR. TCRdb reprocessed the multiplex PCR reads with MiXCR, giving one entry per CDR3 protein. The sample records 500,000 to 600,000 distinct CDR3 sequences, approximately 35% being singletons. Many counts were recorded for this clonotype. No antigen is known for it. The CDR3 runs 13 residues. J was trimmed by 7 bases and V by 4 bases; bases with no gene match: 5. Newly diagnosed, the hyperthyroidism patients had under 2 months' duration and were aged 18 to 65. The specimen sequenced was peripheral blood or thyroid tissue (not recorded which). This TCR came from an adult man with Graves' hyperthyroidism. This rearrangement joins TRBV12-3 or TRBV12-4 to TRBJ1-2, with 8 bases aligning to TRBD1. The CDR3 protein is CASSSKDRAGYTF. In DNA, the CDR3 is TGTGCCAGCAGTTCGAAGGACAGGGCTGGCTACACCTTC.